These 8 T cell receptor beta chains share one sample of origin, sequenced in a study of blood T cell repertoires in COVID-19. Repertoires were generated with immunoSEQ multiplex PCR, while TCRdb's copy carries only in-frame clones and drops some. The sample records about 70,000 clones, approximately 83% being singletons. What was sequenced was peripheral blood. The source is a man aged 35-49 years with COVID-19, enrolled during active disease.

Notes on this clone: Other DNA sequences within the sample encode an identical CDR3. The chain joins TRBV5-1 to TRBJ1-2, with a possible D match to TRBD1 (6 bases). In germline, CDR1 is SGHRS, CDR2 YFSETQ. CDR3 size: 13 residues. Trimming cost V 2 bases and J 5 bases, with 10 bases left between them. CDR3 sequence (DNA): TGCGCCAGCAGCTTACAGGGAGAGTATGGCTACACCTTC. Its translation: CASSLQGEYGYTF.

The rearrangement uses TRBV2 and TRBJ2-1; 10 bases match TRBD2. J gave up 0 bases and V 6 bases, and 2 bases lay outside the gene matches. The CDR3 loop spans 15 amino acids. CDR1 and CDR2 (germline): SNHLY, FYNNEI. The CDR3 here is CASRLAGVSYNEQFF. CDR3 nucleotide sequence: TGTGCCAGCAGGCTAGCGGGGGTCTCCTACAATGAGCAGTTCTTC.

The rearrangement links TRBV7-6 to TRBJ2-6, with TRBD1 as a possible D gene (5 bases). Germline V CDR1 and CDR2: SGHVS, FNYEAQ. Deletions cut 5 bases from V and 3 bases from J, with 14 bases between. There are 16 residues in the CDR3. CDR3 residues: CASSGAQGGGANVLTF. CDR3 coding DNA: TGTGCCAGCAGCGGAGCCCAGGGTGGTGGGGCCAACGTCCTGACTTTC.

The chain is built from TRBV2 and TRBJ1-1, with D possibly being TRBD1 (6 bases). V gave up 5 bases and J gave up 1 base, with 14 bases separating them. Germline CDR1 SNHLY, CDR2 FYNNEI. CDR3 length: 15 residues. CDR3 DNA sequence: TGTGCCAGCAGTATCAGGGGATCCGAGAACACTGAAGCTTTCTTT. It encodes CASSIRGSENTEAFF.

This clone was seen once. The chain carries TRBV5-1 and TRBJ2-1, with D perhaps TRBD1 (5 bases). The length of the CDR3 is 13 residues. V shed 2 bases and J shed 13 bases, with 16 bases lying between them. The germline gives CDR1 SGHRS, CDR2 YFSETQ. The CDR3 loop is CASSLELDTTQFF. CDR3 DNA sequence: TGCGCCAGCAGCTTAGAGTTGGACACAACTCAGTTCTTC.

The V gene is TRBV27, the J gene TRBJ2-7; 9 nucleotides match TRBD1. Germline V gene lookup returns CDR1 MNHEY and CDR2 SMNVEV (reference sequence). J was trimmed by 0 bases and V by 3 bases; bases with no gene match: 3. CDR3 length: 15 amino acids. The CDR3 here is CASSLGTGRSYEQYF. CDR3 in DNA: TGTGCCAGCAGTTTGGGGACAGGGCGCTCCTACGAGCAGTACTTC.

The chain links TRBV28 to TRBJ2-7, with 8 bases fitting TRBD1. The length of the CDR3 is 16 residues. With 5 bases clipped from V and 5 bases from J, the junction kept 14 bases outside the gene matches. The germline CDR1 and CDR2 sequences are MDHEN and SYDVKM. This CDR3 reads CASSPGLETGVHEQYF. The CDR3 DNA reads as TGTGCCAGCAGTCCCGGTTTAGAGACAGGGGTCCACGAGCAGTACTTC.

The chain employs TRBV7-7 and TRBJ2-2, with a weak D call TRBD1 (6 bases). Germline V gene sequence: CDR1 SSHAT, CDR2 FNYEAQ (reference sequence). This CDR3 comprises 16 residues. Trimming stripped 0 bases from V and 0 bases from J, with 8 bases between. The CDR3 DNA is TGTGCCAGCAGCTTAGCTGGGACATCGAACACCGGGGAGCTGTTTTTT. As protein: CASSLAGTSNTGELFF. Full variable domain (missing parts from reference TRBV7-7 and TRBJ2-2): GAGVSQSPRYKVTKRGQDVTLRCDPISSHATLYWYQQALGQGPEFLTYFNYEAQPDKSGLPSDRFSAERPEGSISTLTIQRTEQRDSAMYRCASSLAGTSNTGELFFGEGSRLTVL.